This TCR beta chain is drawn from a study of radiation and T cells in renal cell carcinoma. Study-level findings and limits: In nephrectomy-only tumors, top 100 clonotypes averaged around 45%, versus around 50% irradiated.

CDR1 is LNHDA, CDR2 SQIVND, per germline (reference sequence). V gave up 3 bases and J gave up 0 bases, with 6 bases separating them. The CDR3 loop spans 14 amino acids. Generated by immunoSEQ multiplex PCR, the TCRdb table keeps only in-frame clones and is missing some. The sample records 24,000 or so clones, 58% being singletons. The treatment was: treatment-naive control, cytoreductive nephrectomy. Control tumors came from a handful of females and some 11 males, aged about 35 to 82. In its sample, this clone was seen a few times. Its target is unknown. The chain carries TRBV19 and TRBJ1-3; no firm D call. The sample here was tumor tissue, taken from a patient whose treatment was nephrectomy without radiotherapy. This TCR was sampled from a man in his forties or fifties with renal cell carcinoma. CDR3 DNA sequence: TGTGCCAGTAGTATGTTAGACTCTGGAAACACCATATATTTT. Protein sequence: CASSMLDSGNTIYF. The full variable domain, its missing parts supplied by reference TRBV19 and TRBJ1-3, is DGGITQSPKYLFRKEGQNVTLSCEQNLNHDAMYWYRQDPGQGLRLIYYSQIVNDFQKGDIAEGYSVSREKKESFPLTVTSAQKNPTAFYLCASSMLDSGNTIYFGEGSWLTVV.